This record covers a single T cell receptor (beta chain). The antigen remains unidentified. The data belong to a study of shared clonotypes between healthy human individuals. Study-level points and caveats: The authors expected sequencing depth to affect clonotype sharing among donors.

Generated by immunoSEQ multiplex PCR, the TCRdb table keeps only in-frame clones and is missing some. The sample carries approximately 2,000,000 clones, 80% to 95% recorded once. From germline, CDR1 is SGHRS and CDR2 YFSETQ. The CDR3 extends over 15 amino acids. V lost 5 bases and J lost 1; bases outside the gene matches: 8. The genes are TRBV5-1 and TRBJ1-2; 7 nucleotides line up with TRBD1. The sample was naive CD4+ T cells from PBMCs. The subset denotes: CD45RA+ positively selected. This sequence was found in a man aged 18 to 35 in good health. Some clones in this sample may be carry-over from other donors' samples. CDR3 protein: CASRTRDRVNYGYTF. The CDR3 DNA reads TGCGCCAGCAGGACGCGGGACAGAGTTAACTATGGCTACACCTTC.